This TCR beta chain was identified in a study of blood T cell repertoires in COVID-19. About the study: Samples of COVID-19 (acute and convalescent) were obtained from the United States, Italy and Spain.

This table comes from immunoSEQ multiplex PCR, and its TCRdb copy is limited to in-frame clones, with some not included. The sample holds 200,000 or so clones, around four fifths seen once. The CDR3 is 15 amino acids. V was pared by 6 bases and J by 0 bases, with 8 bases of the junction left unmatched. Germline CDR1 is MNHNY and CDR2 is SVGAGI (reference sequence). The receptor was derived from a man aged 55 to 70 with COVID-19, enrolled during active disease. Sequences were obtained from peripheral blood. The gene calls are TRBV6-6 and TRBJ2-7; TRBD2 aligns across 7 bases. The CDR3: CASRRGTTSSYEQYF. CDR3 bases: TGTGCCAGCAGAAGAGGGACTACCAGCTCCTACGAGCAGTACTTC.